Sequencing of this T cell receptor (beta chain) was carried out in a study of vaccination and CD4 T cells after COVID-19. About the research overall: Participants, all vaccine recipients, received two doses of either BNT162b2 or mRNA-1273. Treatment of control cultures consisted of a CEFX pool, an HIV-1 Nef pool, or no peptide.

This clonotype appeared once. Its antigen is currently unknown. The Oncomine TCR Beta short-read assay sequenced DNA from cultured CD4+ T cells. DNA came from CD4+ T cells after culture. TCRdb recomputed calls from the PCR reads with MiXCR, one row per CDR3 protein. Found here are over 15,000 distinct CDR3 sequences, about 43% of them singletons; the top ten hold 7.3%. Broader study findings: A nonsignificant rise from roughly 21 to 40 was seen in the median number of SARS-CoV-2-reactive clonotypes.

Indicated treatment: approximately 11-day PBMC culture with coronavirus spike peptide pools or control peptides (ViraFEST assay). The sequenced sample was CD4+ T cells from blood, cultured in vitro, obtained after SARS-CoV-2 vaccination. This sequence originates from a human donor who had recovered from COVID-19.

This chain's CDR3 is CASSPTRGLNNEQFF. The CDR3 coding sequence is TGCGCCAGCAGCCCGACCCGGGGGCTAAACAATGAGCAGTTCTTC. This chain joins TRBV23-1 and TRBJ2-1; D possibly matches TRBD1 or TRBD2 (6 bases each). TRBV23-1 is an open reading frame, and its role is uncertain. The CDR3 totals 15 residues. V lost 6 bases and J lost 5, with 17 bases in between.